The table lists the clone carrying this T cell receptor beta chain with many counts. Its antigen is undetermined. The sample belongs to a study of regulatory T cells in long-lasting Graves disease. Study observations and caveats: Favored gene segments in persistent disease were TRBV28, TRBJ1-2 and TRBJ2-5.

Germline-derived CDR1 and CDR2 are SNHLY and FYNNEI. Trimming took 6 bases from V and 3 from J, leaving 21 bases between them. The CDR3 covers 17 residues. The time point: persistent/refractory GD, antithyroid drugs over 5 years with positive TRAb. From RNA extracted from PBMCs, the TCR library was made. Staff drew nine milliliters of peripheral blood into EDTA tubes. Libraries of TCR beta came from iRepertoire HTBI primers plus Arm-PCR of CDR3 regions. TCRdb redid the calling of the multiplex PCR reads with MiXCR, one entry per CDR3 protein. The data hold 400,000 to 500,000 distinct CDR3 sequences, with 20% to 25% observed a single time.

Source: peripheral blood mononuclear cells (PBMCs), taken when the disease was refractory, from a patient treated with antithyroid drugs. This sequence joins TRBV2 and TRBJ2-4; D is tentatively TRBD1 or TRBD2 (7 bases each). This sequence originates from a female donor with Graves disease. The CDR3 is CASSRRGGQDFKNIQYF. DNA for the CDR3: TGTGCCAGCAGCCGCAGGGGGGGACAAGATTTCAAAAACATTCAGTACTTC.